A selection of T cell receptor beta chains follows, all from one sample in a study of T cell responses to AZD1222 COVID-19 vaccine. Using immunoSEQ multiplex PCR, the repertoire was profiled, and TCRdb retains in-frame clones only, with some absent. The table shows around 180,000 clones, with around 93% occurring only once. This specimen consisted of peripheral blood, obtained on day 0 of AZD1222 vaccination. The receptor source for this set is an adult in good health. Each CDR3 is given with its conserved first and last residue. A D gene is named only where the DNA matches it firmly. Some rows mark clone size as missing; the rest say once, few, many or name a class of expanded clone.

clone size	CDR3 length	V gene	J gene	D gene	CDR3 DNA	CDR3 protein
.	16	TRBV18	TRBJ1-4	TRBD1	TGTGCCAGCTCACGGGGACAGAAGGCAACTAATGAAAAACTGTTTTTT	CASSRGQKATNEKLFF
.	15	TRBV5-4	TRBJ2-1	TRBD2	TGTGCCAGCAGCTTGCTAGCGGGAGAGTCCGATGAGCAGTTCTTC	CASSLLAGESDEQFF
.	13	TRBV29-1	TRBJ1-5	.	TGCAGCGCGGGGATATCACCTTATCAGCCCCAGCATTTT	CSAGISPYQPQHF
.	14	TRBV10-2	TRBJ1-2	.	TGCGCCAGCACCCCGGGTAGTGGCCTGGGTGGCTACACCTTC	CASTPGSGLGGYTF
.	11	TRBV3-1/TRBV3-2	TRBJ2-3	.	TGTGCCAGCAGCCAGGACGATACGCAGTATTTT	CASSQDDTQYF
.	14	TRBV7-3	TRBJ2-3	.	TGTGCCAGCAGCTTAACGCGGTCCACAGATACGCAGTATTTT	CASSLTRSTDTQYF
.	15	TRBV19	TRBJ2-5	TRBD2	TGTGCCAGTAGTAGTGCACTAGCGGGAGAGGAGACCCAGTACTTC	CASSSALAGEETQYF
once	15	TRBV28	TRBJ2-1	TRBD1	TGTGCCAGCAGCTTTACAGGGGGACCCTACAATGAGCAGTTCTTC	CASSFTGGPYNEQFF
.	14	TRBV9	TRBJ2-2	.	TGTGCCAGCAACAGGGAGGGAACCACCGGGGAGCTGTTTTTT	CASNREGTTGELFF
.	14	TRBV19	TRBJ1-2	.	TGTGCCAGTAGCCCTATTTCACAGGGAAGAGGCTACACCTTC	CASSPISQGRGYTF
.	16	TRBV7-7	TRBJ2-2	TRBD2	TGTGCTAGCAGTTCGGTGCCTAGCGGGAGTCCCGGGGAGCTGTTTTTT	CASSSVPSGSPGELFF
.	14	TRBV7-9	TRBJ1-2	.	TGTGCCAGCAGCCCACCGGGGCGCGGCTATGGCTACACCTTC	CASSPPGRGYGYTF
.	15	TRBV7-3	TRBJ2-7	.	TGTGCCAGCAGCTTACTCCCTGTACGCACCCACGAGCAGTACTTC	CASSLLPVRTHEQYF
.	15	TRBV9	TRBJ2-1	.	TGTGCCAGCAGCGTTCGTATGAGCTCCTACAATGAGCAGTTCTTC	CASSVRMSSYNEQFF
.	13	TRBV19	TRBJ1-4	.	TGTGCCAGTAGTATTTCGGACCGTGAAAAACTGTTTTTT	CASSISDREKLFF
.	14	TRBV2	TRBJ1-4	TRBD1	TGTGCCAGCAGTGGAGGACAGGCCAATGAAAAACTGTTTTTT	CASSGGQANEKLFF
.	16	TRBV9	TRBJ2-2	TRBD2	TGTGCCAGCAGCGGGAGAGCGGGAGGGGTAGCCGGGGAGCTGTTTTTT	CASSGRAGGVAGELFF
.	14	TRBV6-5	TRBJ2-7	.	TGTGCCAGCGCCCTGGGGGCAGCAGAATACGAGCAGTACTTC	CASALGAAEYEQYF
.	14	TRBV4-1	TRBJ2-1	.	TGCGCCAGCAGCCCGGGGGCAGACCACAATGAGCAGTTCTTC	CASSPGADHNEQFF
.	15	TRBV19	TRBJ2-7	.	TGTGCCAGTAGTCTTAGGAAGACAGGAATCTACGAGCAGTACTTC	CASSLRKTGIYEQYF
.	19	TRBV7-9	TRBJ2-2	TRBD2	TGTGCCAGCAGCCGCAGGGGGACTAGCGGAAAAACGAACACCGGGGAGCTGTTTTTT	CASSRRGTSGKTNTGELFF
.	14	TRBV7-2	TRBJ2-3	.	TGTGCCAGCAGCCCCGCGAGGGCCGGAGATACGCAGTATTTT	CASSPARAGDTQYF
.	13	TRBV27	TRBJ1-3	.	TGTGCCACGGCACGGGTAACTGGAAACACCATATATTTT	CATARVTGNTIYF
.	15	TRBV6-5	TRBJ2-3	TRBD2	TGTGCCAGCAGACCTGGACTAGCGGGCACAGATACGCAGTATTTT	CASRPGLAGTDTQYF
.	14	TRBV19	TRBJ2-5	TRBD1	TGTGCCAGTAGTACTTACAGGGGGGAAGAGACCCAGTACTTC	CASSTYRGEETQYF